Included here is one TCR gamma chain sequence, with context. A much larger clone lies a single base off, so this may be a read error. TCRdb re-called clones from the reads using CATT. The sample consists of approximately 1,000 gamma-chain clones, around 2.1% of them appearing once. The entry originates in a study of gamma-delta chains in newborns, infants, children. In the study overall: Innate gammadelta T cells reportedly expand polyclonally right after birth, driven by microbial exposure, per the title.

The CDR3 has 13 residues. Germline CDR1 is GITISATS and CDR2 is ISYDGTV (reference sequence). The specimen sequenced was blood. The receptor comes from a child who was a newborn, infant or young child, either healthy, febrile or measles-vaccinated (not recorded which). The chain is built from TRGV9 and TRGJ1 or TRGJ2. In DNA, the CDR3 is TGTGCCTTGCGGGAGGTGCAAGTGTATAAGAAACTCTTT. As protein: CALREVQVYKKLF.